This entry features one TCR beta chain sequence. The method was immunoSEQ multiplex PCR; TCRdb's version includes in-frame clones alone and lacks a portion of them. Counted here are 110,000 or so clones, about 89% occurring once; the ten biggest clones make up 1.4%. The entry originates in a study of T cells after somatic rescue of genetic block. CDR3 length: 16 residues. Germline loops: CDR1 SGHVS, CDR2 FQNEAQ. V lost 5 bases to trimming and J lost 0 bases, with 15 bases between them. J is TRBJ2-3 and V is TRBV7-8; D gene uncertain. This clonotype was obtained from a woman younger than 35. Sequencing input: peripheral blood mononuclear cells (PBMCs). This CDR3 reads CASSINRRLSTDTQYF. As DNA, the CDR3 is TGTGCCAGCAGCATCAATAGACGCCTCAGCACAGATACGCAGTATTTT.